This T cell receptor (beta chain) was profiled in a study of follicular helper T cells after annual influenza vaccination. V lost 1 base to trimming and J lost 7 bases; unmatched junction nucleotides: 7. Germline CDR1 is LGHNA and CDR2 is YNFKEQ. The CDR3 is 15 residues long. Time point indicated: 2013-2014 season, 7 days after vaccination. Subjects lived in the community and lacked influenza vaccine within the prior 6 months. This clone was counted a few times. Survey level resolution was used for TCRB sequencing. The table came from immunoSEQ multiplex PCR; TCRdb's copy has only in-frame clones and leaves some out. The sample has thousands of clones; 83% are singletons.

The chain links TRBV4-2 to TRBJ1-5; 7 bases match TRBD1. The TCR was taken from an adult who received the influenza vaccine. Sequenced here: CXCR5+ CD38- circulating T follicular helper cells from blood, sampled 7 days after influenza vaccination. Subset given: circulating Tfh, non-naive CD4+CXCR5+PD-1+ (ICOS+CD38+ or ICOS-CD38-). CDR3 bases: TGTGCCAGCAGCCAAGGCTGGACAGGAGGACAGCCCCAGCATTTT. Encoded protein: CASSQGWTGGQPQHF.